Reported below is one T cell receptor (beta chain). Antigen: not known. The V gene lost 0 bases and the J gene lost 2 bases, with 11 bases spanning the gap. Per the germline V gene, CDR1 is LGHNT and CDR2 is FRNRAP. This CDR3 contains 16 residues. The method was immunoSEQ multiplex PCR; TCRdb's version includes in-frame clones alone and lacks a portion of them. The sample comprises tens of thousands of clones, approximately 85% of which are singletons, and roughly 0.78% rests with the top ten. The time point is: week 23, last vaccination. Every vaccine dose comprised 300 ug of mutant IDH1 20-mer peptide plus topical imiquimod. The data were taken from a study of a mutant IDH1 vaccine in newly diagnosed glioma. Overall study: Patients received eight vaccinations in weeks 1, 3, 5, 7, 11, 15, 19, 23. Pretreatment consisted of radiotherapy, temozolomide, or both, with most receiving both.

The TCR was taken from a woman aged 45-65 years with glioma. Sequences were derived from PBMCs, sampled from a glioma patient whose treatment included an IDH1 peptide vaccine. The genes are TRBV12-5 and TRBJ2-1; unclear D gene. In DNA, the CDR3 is TGTGCTAGTGGTTTGGTCTCTTTTGGGGCCTACAATGAGCAGTTCTTC. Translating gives CASGLVSFGAYNEQFF.